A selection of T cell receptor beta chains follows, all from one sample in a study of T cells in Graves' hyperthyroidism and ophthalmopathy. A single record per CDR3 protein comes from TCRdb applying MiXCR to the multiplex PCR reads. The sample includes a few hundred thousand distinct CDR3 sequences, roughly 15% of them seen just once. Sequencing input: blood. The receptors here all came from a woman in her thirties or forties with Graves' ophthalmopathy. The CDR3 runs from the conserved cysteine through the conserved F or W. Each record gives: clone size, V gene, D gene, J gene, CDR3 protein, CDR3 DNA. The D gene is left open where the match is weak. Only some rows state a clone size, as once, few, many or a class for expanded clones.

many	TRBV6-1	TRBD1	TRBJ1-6	CASSQAAGTGSSPLHF	TGTGCCAGCAGTCAAGCAGCCGGGACAGGGAGTTCACCCCTCCACTTT
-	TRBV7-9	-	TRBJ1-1	CASSLAKTTEAFF	TGTGCCAGCAGCTTAGCTAAAACCACTGAAGCTTTCTTT
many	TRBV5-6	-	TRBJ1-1	CASSEDGGRGTEAFF	TGTGCCAGCAGCGAGGACGGAGGGAGGGGCACTGAAGCTTTCTTT
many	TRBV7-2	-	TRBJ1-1	CASSADPHTEAFF	TGTGCCAGCAGCGCGGACCCTCACACTGAAGCTTTCTTT
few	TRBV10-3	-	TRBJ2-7	CATGRGENYEQYF	TGTGCCACCGGGAGAGGGGAGAACTACGAGCAGTACTTC
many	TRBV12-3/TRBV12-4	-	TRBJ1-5	CASSPRIGARNQPQHF	TGTGCCAGCAGTCCAAGGATTGGGGCACGCAATCAGCCCCAGCATTTT
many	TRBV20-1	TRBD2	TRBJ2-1	CSASGLAGEQFF	TGCAGTGCTAGTGGACTAGCGGGAGAGCAGTTCTTC
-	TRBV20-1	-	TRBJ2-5	CSGVGTQREPSSVPFRETQYF	TGCAGTGGCGTAGGGACACAAAGGGAACCCTCTAGCGTGCCCTTCCGTGAGACCCAGTACTTC
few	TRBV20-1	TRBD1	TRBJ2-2	CSAADRVSTGELFF	TGCAGTGCTGCAGACAGGGTTTCGACCGGGGAGCTGTTTTTT
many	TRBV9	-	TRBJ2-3	CASSVSSRAPLDTQYF	TGTGCCAGCAGCGTATCGTCCCGAGCCCCTCTAGATACGCAGTATTTT
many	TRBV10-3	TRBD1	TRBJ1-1	CAISRTGNTEAFF	TGTGCCATCAGTCGGACAGGGAACACTGAAGCTTTCTTT
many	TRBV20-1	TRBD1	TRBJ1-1	CSAKQNQGAYDAFF	TGCAGTGCCAAACAAAACCAGGGGGCCTATGATGCTTTCTTT
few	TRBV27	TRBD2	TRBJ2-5	CASSPPDASGGRRTQYF	TGTGCCAGCTCACCACCGGACGCGAGCGGGGGCCGCCGTACCCAGTACTTC
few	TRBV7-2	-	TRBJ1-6	CASSTSNSPLHF	TGTGCCAGCAGCACCAGTAATTCACCCCTCCACTTT
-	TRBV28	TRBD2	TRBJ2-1	CASSLGSSGYNEQFF	TGTGCCAGCAGTTTAGGGTCTAGCGGGTACAATGAGCAGTTCTTC
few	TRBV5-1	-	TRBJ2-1	CASRPGARFEQFF	TGCGCCAGCAGGCCGGGGGCACGATTTGAGCAGTTCTTC
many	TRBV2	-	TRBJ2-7	CASRGSSYEQYF	TGTGCCAGCAGGGGGAGCTCCTACGAGCAGTACTTC
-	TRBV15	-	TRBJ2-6	CATSGRVVSGANVLTF	TGTGCCACCAGCGGACGGGTGGTCTCTGGGGCCAACGTCCTGACTTTC
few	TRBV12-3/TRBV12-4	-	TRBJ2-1	CASSRELHYNEQFF	TGTGCCAGCAGTCGGGAGCTACACTACAATGAGCAGTTCTTC
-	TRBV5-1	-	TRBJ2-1	CASSLDGQGTNEQFF	TGCGCCAGCAGCTTGGATGGGCAGGGGACGAATGAGCAGTTCTTC
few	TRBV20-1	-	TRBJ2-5	CSARGTFQETQYF	TGCAGTGCTAGAGGGACATTTCAAGAGACCCAGTACTTC